The 17 T cell receptor beta chains listed next were all sequenced from one sample in a study of blood T cell repertoires in COVID-19. The method was immunoSEQ multiplex PCR; TCRdb's version includes in-frame clones alone and lacks a portion of them. The sample lists some 78,000 clones, approximately 91% occurring once. The specimen was peripheral blood. Source of these receptors: a man aged 65 to 79 with active or convalescent COVID-19.

The chain combines TRBV7-9 with TRBJ2-5, with D tentatively TRBD1 (6 bases). From germline, CDR1 is SEHNR and CDR2 FQNEAQ (reference sequence). There are 14 residues in the CDR3. V lost 8 bases and J lost 2, with 15 bases in between. CDR3 loop: CASGQGGIQETQYF. The CDR3 DNA is TGTGCCAGCGGCCAAGGGGGAATTCAAGAGACCCAGTACTTC.

The chain has TRBV7-3 and TRBJ2-1, with 7 bases lining up with TRBD1. The germline V gene encodes CDR1 SGHTA and CDR2 FQGTGA. CDR3 length: 14 residues. The ends lost 5 bases at V and 5 bases at J; junction bases unmatched: 6. The CDR3 loop reads CASSLAGTDNEQFF. In DNA, the CDR3 is TGTGCCAGCAGCCTTGCCGGGACAGACAATGAGCAGTTCTTC.

The chain combines TRBV11-1 with TRBJ2-3; maybe TRBD2 (5 bases). This CDR3 region has 13 residues. Germline assignment: CDR1 SGHAT and CDR2 FQDESV (reference sequence). V was cut by 4 bases and J by 0 bases, with 5 bases left in between. CDR3 DNA sequence: TGTGCCAGCAGCTCGGGGAGCACAGATACGCAGTATTTT. Amino acids: CASSSGSTDTQYF.

The CDR3 DNA sequence: TGTGCCAGCAGTTTATGGGCGGACAGGGTCACCAATCAGCCCCAGCATTTT. Amino acid sequence: CASSLWADRVTNQPQHF. The chain is built from TRBV28 and TRBJ1-5; TRBD1 agrees at 8 bases. The J segment lost 3 bases and the V segment lost 0 bases, leaving 7 bases of the junction unmatched. CDR3 length equals 17 residues. Germline V CDR1 and CDR2: MDHEN, SYDVKM.

The rearrangement joins TRBV18 to TRBJ1-3; D is unclear. V shed 0 bases and J shed 4 bases, with 13 bases lying between them. The CDR3 extends over 16 amino acids. CDR1 KGHSH and CDR2 LQKENI come from the germline V gene. In nucleotides, the CDR3 is TGTGCCAGCTCACCACCACGGAAGACTGTCGGAAACACCATATATTTT. Encoded protein: CASSPPRKTVGNTIYF.

The chain recombines TRBV5-4 with TRBJ2-3; 10 nucleotides line up with TRBD2. Per the germline V gene, CDR1 is SGHNT and CDR2 is YYREEE (reference sequence). The CDR3 is 18 amino acids. The J segment lost 0 bases and the V segment lost 0 bases, leaving 7 bases of the junction unmatched. The CDR3 DNA is TGTGCCAGCAGCTTGGCCAAGTCTAGCGGGGGCAGCACAGATACGCAGTATTTT. It codes for CASSLAKSSGGSTDTQYF.

The rearrangement links TRBV3-1 (or the pseudogene TRBV3-2) to TRBJ2-5; TRBD2 might be the D (5 bases). CDR3 length: 13 residues. Germline-derived CDR1 and CDR2 are LGHDT and YNNKEL (reference sequence). Trimming removed 4 bases at V and 6 bases at J, with 12 bases between. This chain's CDR3 is CASSPSGSQTQYF. The CDR3 nucleotides read TGTGCCAGCAGCCCCAGCGGCTCTCAGACCCAGTACTTC.

The gene calls are TRBV5-8 and TRBJ2-2; 8 bases agree with TRBD2. V shed 4 bases, J shed 4 bases, and the junction held 6 bases outside the gene matches. The CDR3 totals 15 residues. The germline V gene has CDR1 SGHTS and CDR2 YDEGEE. The CDR3 nucleotides read TGTGCCAGCAGCGTCCCGGGGGGGCCCACCGGGGAGCTGTTTTTT. It codes for CASSVPGGPTGELFF.

In its sample, this clone was seen once. This chain joins TRBV9 and TRBJ1-1; D might be TRBD1 (5 bases). From germline, CDR1 is SGDLS and CDR2 YYNGEE. Trimming cost V 0 bases and J 0 bases, with 6 bases left between them. CDR3 length: 14 amino acids. The CDR3 here is CASSVGGVNTEAFF. CDR3 DNA sequence: TGTGCCAGCAGCGTAGGGGGGGTGAACACTGAAGCTTTCTTT. The full variable domain, in which reference TRBV9 and TRBJ1-1 provide the parts outside the CDR3, is DSGVTQTPKHLITATGQRVTLRCSPRSGDLSVYWYQQSLDQGLQFLIQYYNGEERAKGNILERFSAQQFPDLHSELNLSSLELGDSALYFCASSVGGVNTEAFFGQGTRLTVV.

This clone was recorded only once. The chain recombines TRBV6-6 with TRBJ2-2, with 7 bases identical to TRBD2. The CDR3 totals 15 residues. Germline CDR1 MNHNY, CDR2 SVGAGI (reference sequence). V lost 6 bases and J lost 0; bases outside the gene matches: 4. CDR3: CASRRGGSNTGELFF. The CDR3 region has the DNA TGTGCCAGCAGGCGCGGGGGATCGAACACCGGGGAGCTGTTTTTT.

This sequence joins TRBV2 and TRBJ2-5, with 13 bases lining up with TRBD2. This CDR3 is 16 amino acids long. J was trimmed by 7 bases and V by 6 bases; bases with no gene match: 11. Germline V gene sequence: CDR1 SNHLY, CDR2 FYNNEI. In DNA, the CDR3 is TGTGCCAGCAGGGTCACTAGCGGGGGGGTTACCGGGACCCAGTACTTC. This sequence encodes CASRVTSGGVTGTQYF.

The chain uses TRBV18 and TRBJ2-7, with TRBD1 identical over 8 bases. Germline V gives CDR1 KGHSH, CDR2 LQKENI. V lost 4 bases, J lost 0 bases, and 8 bases stayed unmatched. This CDR3 is 16 amino acids long. The chain's CDR3 is CASSLQTGTGSYEQYF. The DNA of the CDR3 is TGTGCCAGCTCACTACAGACCGGGACAGGCTCCTACGAGCAGTACTTC.

This clone has just one count. This chain uses TRBV5-1 with TRBJ2-7; TRBD2 aligns across 7 bases. The V gene end was trimmed by 0 bases and the J gene end by 7 bases; junction bases not matched to a gene: 10. Germline CDR1 reads SGHRS; CDR2 reads YFSETQ. The CDR3 consists of 15 residues. CDR3 DNA sequence: TGCGCCAGCAGCTTGGGGGCTAGCGGTTTCTTGGAGCAGTACTTC. Protein sequence: CASSLGASGFLEQYF.

The V and J genes are TRBV4-1 and TRBJ1-1; perhaps TRBD1 as D (6 bases). The germline gives CDR1 MGHRA, CDR2 YSYEKL. The CDR3 length is 16 residues. V lost 3 bases to trimming and J lost 0 bases, with 14 bases between them. The CDR3 sequence is CASSQDSNFMNTEAFF. The CDR3 coding sequence is TGCGCCAGCAGCCAGGACAGCAACTTCATGAACACTGAAGCTTTCTTT.

V usage is TRBV30 and J usage is TRBJ2-1; perhaps TRBD1 as D (6 bases). In germline, CDR1 is GTSNPN, CDR2 SVGIG (reference sequence). Trimming shortened V by 1 base and J by 4 bases, and 23 bases separated the two germline ends. The CDR3 is 18 residues long. The CDR3 here is CAWSGARGQINQYNEQFF. In nucleotides, the CDR3 is TGTGCCTGGAGTGGAGCCCGTGGACAGATTAATCAGTACAATGAGCAGTTCTTC.

V gene TRBV7-9 combines with J gene TRBJ1-4, with TRBD1 matching 7 bases. Germline values: CDR1 SEHNR, CDR2 FQNEAQ (reference sequence). This CDR3 region has 17 residues. Trimming cost V 2 bases and J 6 bases; bases outside gene matches: 12. The CDR3 DNA follows: TGTGCCAGCAGCTTACTAGTGGGAACAGGGGCCGATGAAAAACTGTTTTTT. This gives the protein CASSLLVGTGADEKLFF.

The V call is TRBV6-5, the J call TRBJ1-2; D remains unclear. V was shortened by 6 bases and J by 0 bases, with 14 bases between the two germline ends. In germline, CDR1 is MNHEY, CDR2 SVGAGI. There are 15 residues in the CDR3. The CDR3 DNA reads as TGTGCCAGCAGGACGGTAGCCCTCTCTAACTATGGCTACACCTTC. Translated, it gives CASRTVALSNYGYTF.